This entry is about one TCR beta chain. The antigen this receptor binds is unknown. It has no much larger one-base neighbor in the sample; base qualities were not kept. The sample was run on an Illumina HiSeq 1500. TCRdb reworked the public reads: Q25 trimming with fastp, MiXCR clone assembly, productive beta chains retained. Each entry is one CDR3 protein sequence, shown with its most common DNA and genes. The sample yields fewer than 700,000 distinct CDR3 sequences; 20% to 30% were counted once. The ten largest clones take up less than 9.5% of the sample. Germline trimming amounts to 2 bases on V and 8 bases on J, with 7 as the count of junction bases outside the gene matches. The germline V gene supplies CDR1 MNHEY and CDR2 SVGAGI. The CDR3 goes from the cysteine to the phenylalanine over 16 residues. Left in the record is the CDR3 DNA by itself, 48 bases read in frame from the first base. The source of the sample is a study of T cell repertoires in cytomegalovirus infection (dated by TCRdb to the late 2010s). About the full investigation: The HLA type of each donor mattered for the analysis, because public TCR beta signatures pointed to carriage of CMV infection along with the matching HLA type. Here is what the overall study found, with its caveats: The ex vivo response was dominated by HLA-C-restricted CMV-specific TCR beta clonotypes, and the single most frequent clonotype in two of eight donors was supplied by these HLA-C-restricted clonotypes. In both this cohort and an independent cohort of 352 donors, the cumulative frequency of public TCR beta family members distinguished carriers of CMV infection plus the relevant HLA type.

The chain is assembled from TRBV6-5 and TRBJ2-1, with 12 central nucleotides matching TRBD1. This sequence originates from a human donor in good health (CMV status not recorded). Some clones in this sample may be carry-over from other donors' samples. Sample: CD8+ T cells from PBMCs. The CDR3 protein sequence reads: CASSYVPGQGAHEQFF. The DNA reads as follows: TGTGCCAGCAGTTACGTCCCGGGACAGGGGGCCCATGAGCAGTTCTTC.